In this sample, the clone carrying this TCR beta chain turned up many times. This sample was taken from a study of T-cell reconstitution after alpha-beta-depleted transplantation in children. This CDR3 has 15 residues. V was pared by 3 bases and J by 1 base, with 6 bases of the junction left unmatched. CDR1 is SGHRS, CDR2 YFSETQ, per germline. The library targeted TCRbeta and was prepared with unique molecular identifiers. TCRdb called the PCR reads again in MiXCR, with one record for every CDR3 protein. The sample lists approximately 250,000 distinct CDR3 sequences; around 8.9% were seen once. The sequencing used PBMCs from the stem cell graft donor, collected from the stem cell graft. The origin of this receptor is a human donor who donated a stem cell graft to a child with SCID. This chain uses TRBV5-1 with TRBJ2-5; 7 bases fit TRBD1. The CDR3 DNA is TGCGCCAGCAGCTATGGCAGGGGGTCCCAAGAGACCCAGTACTTC. Translation gives CASSYGRGSQETQYF.